This record concerns one T cell receptor (beta chain) sequence. Sequencing was performed with immunoSEQ multiplex PCR; in TCRdb, only in-frame clones are kept and a portion is missing. The sample includes a few hundred thousand clones, 80% of them seen just once. The entry originates in a study of blood T cell repertoires in COVID-19. J was trimmed by 2 bases and V by 2 bases; bases with no gene match: 4. Germline lookup yields CDR1 MNHEY and CDR2 SVGEGT. The CDR3 is made up of 17 amino acids. Sequencing used peripheral blood. The chain is built from TRBV6-2 or TRBV6-3 and TRBJ1-5; 12 bases align to TRBD1. This receptor was obtained from a human donor in a cohort sampled during active COVID-19. CDR3 in amino acids: CASSYTGQGAGNQPQHF. DNA of the CDR3: TGTGCCAGCAGTTACACGGGACAGGGGGCAGGCAATCAGCCCCAGCATTTT.